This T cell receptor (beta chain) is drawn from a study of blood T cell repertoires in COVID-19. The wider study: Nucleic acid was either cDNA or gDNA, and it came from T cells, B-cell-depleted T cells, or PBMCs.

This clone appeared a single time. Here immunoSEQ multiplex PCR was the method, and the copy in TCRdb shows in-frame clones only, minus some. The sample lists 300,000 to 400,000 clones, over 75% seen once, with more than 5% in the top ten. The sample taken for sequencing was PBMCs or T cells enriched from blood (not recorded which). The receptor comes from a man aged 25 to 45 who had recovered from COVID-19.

Here the CDR3 DNA reads TGTGCCAGCAGCACCGACAGGGTTGGGTCACCCCTCCACTTT. The encoded protein is CASSTDRVGSPLHF. The chain employs TRBV5-4 and TRBJ1-6, with TRBD1 matching over 7 bases. Germline CDR1 SGHNT, CDR2 YYREEE (reference sequence). The CDR3 has 14 residues. V dropped 4 bases and J dropped 10; count of bases not matched to a gene: 8.